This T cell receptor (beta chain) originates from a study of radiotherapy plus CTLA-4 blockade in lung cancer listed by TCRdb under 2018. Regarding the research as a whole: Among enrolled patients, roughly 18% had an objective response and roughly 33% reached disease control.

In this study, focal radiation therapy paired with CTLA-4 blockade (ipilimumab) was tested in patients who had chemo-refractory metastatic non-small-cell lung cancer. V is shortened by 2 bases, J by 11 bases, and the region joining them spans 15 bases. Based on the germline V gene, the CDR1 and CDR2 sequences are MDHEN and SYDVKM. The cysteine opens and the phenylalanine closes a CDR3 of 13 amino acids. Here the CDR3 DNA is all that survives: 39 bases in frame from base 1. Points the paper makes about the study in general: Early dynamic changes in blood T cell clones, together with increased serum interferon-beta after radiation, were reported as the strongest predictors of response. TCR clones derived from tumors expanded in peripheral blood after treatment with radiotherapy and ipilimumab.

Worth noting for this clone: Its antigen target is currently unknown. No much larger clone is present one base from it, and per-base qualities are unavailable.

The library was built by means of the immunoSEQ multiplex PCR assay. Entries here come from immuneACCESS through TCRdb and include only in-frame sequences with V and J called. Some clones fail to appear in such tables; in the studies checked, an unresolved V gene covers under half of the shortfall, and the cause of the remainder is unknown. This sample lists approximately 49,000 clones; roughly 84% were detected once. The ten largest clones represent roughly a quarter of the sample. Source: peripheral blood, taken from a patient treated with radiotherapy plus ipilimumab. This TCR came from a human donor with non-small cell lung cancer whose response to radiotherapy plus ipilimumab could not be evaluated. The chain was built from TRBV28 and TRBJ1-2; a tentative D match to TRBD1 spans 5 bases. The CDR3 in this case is CASSLGRAEGYTF. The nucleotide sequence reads TGTGCCAGCAGTTTAGGCAGGGCGGAAGGATACACCTTC.